The 32 T cell receptor beta chains below were found in one sample sequenced in a study of CD8+ T cells in alopecia areata. Treatment: oral pan-JAK inhibitor, 5-10 mg twice daily. Extraction of RNA preceded its reverse transcription into cDNA, which served as the sequencing template. Measured with immunoSEQ multiplex PCR; TCRdb has only the in-frame clones, and not every one. Found here are roughly 280,000 clones, 60% of them singletons; the top ten hold 0.8% to 1%. This material consisted of CD4+ T cells sorted from blood, taken around week 54, from a patient treated with tofacitinib. All receptors derive from a human donor with alopecia areata.

V is TRBV9 and J is TRBJ2-1, with D perhaps TRBD2 (5 bases). The CDR3 sequence is 16 residues long. V lost 4 bases and J 1 base, leaving 15 bases between the germline ends. Germline-derived CDR1 and CDR2 are SGDLS and YYNGEE. For the CDR3, the DNA is TGTGCCAGCAGCCCTCTAGCTCCAGGATCCTACAATGAGCAGTTCTTC. Its protein product is CASSPLAPGSYNEQFF.

The J gene is TRBJ1-3, the V gene TRBV25-1; tentatively, D is TRBD1 (5 bases). The CDR3 consists of 17 residues. Germline CDR1 is MGHDK and CDR2 is SYGVNS. Trimming left V 0 bases short and J 0 bases short, with 12 bases between. For the CDR3, the DNA is TGTGCCAGCAGTGAATATGGGGGTGAAGTCTCTGGAAACACCATATATTTT. Protein sequence: CASSEYGGEVSGNTIYF.

The chain links TRBV7-6 to TRBJ2-1; no reliable D call. Germline lookup yields CDR1 SGHVS and CDR2 FNYEAQ. V lost 1 base, J lost 2 bases, and 6 bases lay in between. This CDR3 is built from 14 residues. CDR3 sequence: CASSLGDTYNEQFF. DNA for the CDR3: TGTGCCAGCAGCTTAGGGGATACCTACAATGAGCAGTTCTTC.

The gene calls are TRBV11-3 and TRBJ2-1, with D possibly being TRBD1 or TRBD2 (5 bases each). CDR3 length: 15 residues. Per germline, CDR1 SGHNT and CDR2 YENEEA. V lost 5 bases and J 7 bases, leaving 18 bases between the germline ends. The CDR3 DNA is TGTGCCAGCAGCCCAGGGACGGACGGATCTAATGAGCAGTTCTTC. This codes for CASSPGTDGSNEQFF.

V gene TRBV14 combines with J gene TRBJ1-6; tentative D call: TRBD1 (5 bases). Germline V gene lookup returns CDR1 SGHDN and CDR2 FVKESK. CDR3 length: 13 residues. The V gene lost 2 bases and the J gene lost 10 bases, with 9 bases spanning the gap. The CDR3 nucleotides read TGTGCCAGCAGCCAACAGGGCCACTCACCCCTCCACTTT. It codes for CASSQQGHSPLHF.

The chain uses TRBV7-9 and TRBJ1-1; weak D call: TRBD1 (6 bases). The germline V gene encodes CDR1 SEHNR and CDR2 FQNEAQ (reference sequence). The length of the CDR3 is 15 residues. V was shortened by 5 bases and J by 5 bases, with 18 bases between the two germline ends. CDR3 amino acids: CASSLLRGAGTEAFF. The CDR3 region has the DNA TGTGCCAGCAGCCTACTCCGGGGGGCTGGGACTGAAGCTTTCTTT.

The CDR3 sequence: CAGGQGRWLSSTDTQYF. Written as DNA, the CDR3 is TGTGCCGGGGGACAGGGGAGGTGGCTCTCTAGCACAGATACGCAGTATTTT. The V and J genes are TRBV30 and TRBJ2-3, with 10 bases that match TRBD1. CDR3 length equals 17 residues. Germline V lookup: CDR1 GTSNPN, CDR2 SVGIG (reference sequence). V trimming: 8 bases; J trimming: 0 bases; junction bases outside the gene matches: 14.

The rearrangement links TRBV4-3 to TRBJ2-5, with TRBD2 identical over 14 bases. After removal of 4 bases from V and 5 bases from J, the junction contained 6 bases not matched to a gene. Germline V CDR1 and CDR2: LGHNA, YSLEER. The CDR3 totals 16 residues. The CDR3 DNA reads as TGCGCCAGCAGCCCGAGACTAGCGGGGGGGAGTGAGACCCAGTACTTC. Amino acids: CASSPRLAGGSETQYF.

The V call is TRBV7-2, the J call TRBJ2-3; D is possibly TRBD1 or TRBD2 (5 bases each). Per germline, CDR1 SGHTA and CDR2 FQGNSA. V was pared by 3 bases and J by 2 bases, with 6 bases between. This CDR3 has 13 residues. The CDR3 region is CASSLGPTDTQYF. CDR3 coding DNA: TGTGCCAGCAGCTTGGGACCCACAGATACGCAGTATTTT.

V gene TRBV30 combines with J gene TRBJ2-3; no clear D. With 2 bases removed from V and 0 bases from J, the gap between germline ends came to 15 bases. The CDR3 loop spans 16 amino acids. CDR1 GTSNPN and CDR2 SVGIG come from the germline V gene (reference sequence). The CDR3 region is CAWSTLGRRSTDTQYF. The DNA for the CDR3 is TGTGCCTGGAGTACCCTTGGGCGGAGAAGCACAGATACGCAGTATTTT. Supplemented by reference TRBV30 and TRBJ2-3, the full variable domain reads SQTIHQWPATLVQPVGSPLSLECTVEGTSNPNLYWYRQAAGRGLQLLFYSVGIGQISSEVPQNLSASRPQDRQFILSSKKLLLSDSGFYLCAWSTLGRRSTDTQYFGPGTRLTVL.

The chain couples TRBV7-2 to TRBJ2-3, with 12 bases that match TRBD2. V dropped 2 bases and J dropped 1; count of bases not matched to a gene: 1. The germline gives CDR1 SGHTA, CDR2 FQGNSA. CDR3 length: 16 amino acids. The CDR3 protein is CASSLRTSGGTDTQYF. The CDR3 nucleotides are TGTGCCAGCAGCTTACGGACTAGCGGGGGCACAGATACGCAGTATTTT.

The chain uses TRBV6-5 and TRBJ2-7; D might be TRBD2 (5 bases). This CDR3 has 14 amino acids. Germline V gene sequence: CDR1 MNHEY, CDR2 SVGAGI. Trimming left V 2 bases short and J 1 base short, with 9 bases between. The CDR3 DNA reads TGTGCCAGCAGTTACCTAGGGAGATCCTACGAGCAGTACTTC. This translates into CASSYLGRSYEQYF.

CDR3 in DNA: TGTGCCAGCAGCGCGGGCTGGGGTGCCGAGCAGTACTTC. This encodes CASSAGWGAEQYF. This chain connects TRBV9 to TRBJ2-7; D is undetermined. The CDR3 sequence is 13 residues long. Germline V lookup: CDR1 SGDLS, CDR2 YYNGEE. The V and J ends lost 3 bases and 6 bases respectively, with 13 bases between them.

This sequence joins TRBV13 and TRBJ2-5; no clear D gene. The V and J ends lost 3 bases and 5 bases respectively, with 10 bases between them. Germline V gives CDR1 PRHDT, CDR2 FYEKMQ (reference sequence). There are 13 residues in the CDR3. The CDR3 here is CASSLRRRETQYF. The CDR3 DNA is TGTGCCAGCAGCTTGCGCCGCCGGGAGACCCAGTACTTC.

Worth noting for this clone: A much larger clonotype is one base distant, so this may be a read error. The rearrangement joins TRBV5-6 to TRBJ2-5, with no clear D. This CDR3 has 11 residues. Germline CDR1 is SGHDT and CDR2 is YYEEEE. Between the trimmed V and J ends, which lost 0 bases and 3 bases, there was a span of 0 bases. The chain's CDR3 is CASSLEETQYF. The CDR3 bases are TGTGCCAGCAGCTTGGAAGAGACCCAGTACTTC.

This chain connects TRBV27 to TRBJ2-5; tentative D call: TRBD1 (6 bases). Germline V gives CDR1 MNHEY, CDR2 SMNVEV (reference sequence). V was shortened by 0 bases and J by 12 bases, with 17 bases between the two germline ends. The CDR3 loop spans 14 amino acids. CDR3 loop: CASSLSSQGRREYF. The DNA for the CDR3 is TGTGCCAGCAGTTTATCGTCGCAGGGGCGCCGGGAGTACTTC.

As to this clone: Other DNA sequences in the same sample also yield this CDR3. This chain connects TRBV29-1 to TRBJ1-4, with D tentatively TRBD1 (5 bases). V shed 4 bases and J shed 5 bases, with 8 bases lying between them. This CDR3 contains 12 residues. Germline values: CDR1 SQVTM, CDR2 ANQGSEA. CDR3 region: CSVVGTNEKLFF. DNA of the CDR3: TGCAGCGTTGTGGGGACGAATGAAAAACTGTTTTTT.

Only a few counts were recorded for this clone. The V and J genes are TRBV6-5 and TRBJ1-1; 8 bases are shared with TRBD1. Looked up from germline, CDR1 is MNHEY and CDR2 is SVGAGI. The CDR3 is made up of 14 amino acids. V gave up 2 bases and J gave up 4 bases; unmatched junction bases: 3. CDR3 sequence (DNA): TGTGCCAGCAGTTACCGGACAGGGCTCACTGAAGCTTTCTTT. This codes for CASSYRTGLTEAFF.

This clone occurred a few times. The gene calls are TRBV7-2 and TRBJ1-5; D unclear. Germline lookup yields CDR1 SGHTA and CDR2 FQGNSA. Trimming pared 1 base from V and 8 bases from J, leaving 9 bases between. This CDR3 comprises 13 residues. This CDR3 is CASSLGFSKPQHF. The CDR3 bases are TGTGCCAGCAGCTTAGGTTTTTCGAAGCCCCAGCATTTT.

V is TRBV2 and J is TRBJ2-2; possibly TRBD1 or TRBD2 for D (5 bases each). The CDR3 totals 16 residues. Germline CDR1 and CDR2: SNHLY and FYNNEI. V dropped 0 bases and J dropped 3 bases, with 11 bases sitting between them. In DNA, the CDR3 is TGTGCCAGCAGTGAAGCGCTGGGACGAGACACCGGGGAGCTGTTTTTT. This encodes CASSEALGRDTGELFF.

V gene TRBV7-3 combines with J gene TRBJ2-3, with a possible D match to TRBD1 (6 bases). Germline loops: CDR1 SGHTA, CDR2 FQGTGA. The CDR3 spans 13 residues. The V end lost 5 bases, the J end lost 4 bases, and 10 bases lay between the germline ends. CDR3 amino acids: CASSKQGPDTQYF. In nucleotides, the CDR3 is TGTGCCAGCAGCAAACAGGGCCCAGATACGCAGTATTTT. Together with reference TRBV7-3 and TRBJ2-3, the CDR3 gives the full variable domain: GAGVSQTPSNKVTEKGKYVELRCDPISGHTALYWYRQSLGQGPEFLIYFQGTGAADDSGLPNDRFFAVRPEGSVSTLKIQRTERGDSAVYLCASSKQGPDTQYFGPGTRLTVL.

The J gene is TRBJ2-3, the V gene TRBV29-1; possible D gene TRBD2, 6 bases. CDR3 length: 10 residues. The germline V and J ends were trimmed by 3 bases and 8 bases, with 6 bases remaining between them. The germline V gene has CDR1 SQVTM and CDR2 ANQGSEA. CDR3 protein: CSVEGGTQYF. As DNA, the CDR3 is TGCAGCGTTGAGGGGGGTACGCAGTATTTT.

V gene TRBV29-1 combines with J gene TRBJ1-1; D ambiguous. Per germline, CDR1 SQVTM and CDR2 ANQGSEA. The CDR3 is 11 amino acids. The germline V and J ends were trimmed by 6 bases and 1 base, with 6 bases remaining between them. For the CDR3, the DNA is TGCAGCGTCAGGAGGAACACTGAAGCTTTCTTT. It translates to CSVRRNTEAFF.

This chain joins TRBV2 and TRBJ1-6; D is ambiguous. The CDR3 runs 13 residues. Germline CDR1 SNHLY, CDR2 FYNNEI. Trimming pared 5 bases from V and 10 bases from J, leaving 12 bases between. The CDR3 loop reads CASSKETDSPLHF. The CDR3 DNA is TGTGCCAGCAGTAAAGAAACGGACTCACCCCTCCACTTT.

In its sample, this clone was seen a few times. The V gene is TRBV7-2, the J gene TRBJ2-5; D ambiguous. The V gene's germline CDR1 is SGHTA and CDR2 FQGNSA. CDR3 length: 13 amino acids. The V end lost 0 bases, the J end lost 4 bases, and 6 bases lay between the germline ends. The CDR3 DNA follows: TGTGCCAGCAGCTTAGCGTACGGAGAGACCCAGTACTTC. It specifies CASSLAYGETQYF.

V usage is TRBV10-3 and J usage is TRBJ2-5; D gene uncertain. Per germline, CDR1 ENHRY and CDR2 SYGVKD. V gave up 8 bases and J gave up 0 bases, with 10 bases separating them. The length of the CDR3 is 13 residues. CDR3 sequence reads: CAIRADYQETQYF. The CDR3 DNA reads TGTGCCATCCGGGCGGATTACCAAGAGACCCAGTACTTC.

Comment on this clone: At the DNA level, this CDR3 is encoded by other sequences in the same sample as well. This chain links TRBV29-1 with TRBJ2-5; D remains ambiguous. CDR1 is SQVTM, CDR2 ANQGSEA, per germline. With 4 bases removed from V and 2 bases from J, the gap between germline ends came to 5 bases. CDR3 length: 11 residues. CDR3 in amino acids: CSVGHQETQYF. CDR3 sequence (DNA): TGCAGCGTTGGACATCAAGAGACCCAGTACTTC.

In this sample, this clone turned up a few times. The chain couples TRBV29-1 to TRBJ1-1; no clear D. Trimming took 1 base from V and 0 from J, leaving 6 bases between them. The CDR3 extends over 13 amino acids. Per the germline V gene, CDR1 is SQVTM and CDR2 is ANQGSEA. CDR3 coding DNA: TGCAGCGTTGAAGGGAGCATGAACACTGAAGCTTTCTTT. It specifies CSVEGSMNTEAFF.

This clone showed up just a few times. The rearrangement uses TRBV29-1 and TRBJ1-2; D ambiguous. Trimming removed 0 bases at V and 2 bases at J, with 10 bases between. Germline V CDR1 and CDR2: SQVTM, ANQGSEA. The CDR3 sequence is 14 residues long. CDR3: CSVEDGLSNYGYTF. CDR3 DNA sequence: TGCAGCGTTGAAGATGGGCTGTCGAACTATGGCTACACCTTC.

This chain uses TRBV5-1 with TRBJ2-1; D uncertain. Germline values: CDR1 SGHRS, CDR2 YFSETQ. The CDR3 runs to 13 residues. V was pared by 0 bases and J by 5 bases, with 6 bases between. The CDR3 is CASSLARDNEQFF. CDR3 sequence (DNA): TGCGCCAGCAGCTTGGCCCGCGACAATGAGCAGTTCTTC.

The chain couples TRBV18 to TRBJ2-2; D gene uncertain. This CDR3 region has 13 residues. V lost 5 bases, J lost 0 bases, and 4 bases lay in between. Germline V lookup: CDR1 KGHSH, CDR2 LQKENI. The CDR3 bases are TGTGCCAGCTCAACCACGAACACCGGGGAGCTGTTTTTT. Protein product: CASSTTNTGELFF.

The V call is TRBV9, the J call TRBJ1-6; D unclear. V was trimmed by 1 base and J by 8 bases, leaving 4 bases between them. Germline CDR1 and CDR2: SGDLS and YYNGEE. This CDR3 has 12 amino acids. CDR3 protein: CASSVSHSPLHF. The CDR3 bases are TGTGCCAGCAGCGTAAGTCATTCACCCCTCCACTTT. The full variable domain, its missing parts supplied by reference TRBV9 and TRBJ1-6, is DSGVTQTPKHLITATGQRVTLRCSPRSGDLSVYWYQQSLDQGLQFLIQYYNGEERAKGNILERFSAQQFPDLHSELNLSSLELGDSALYFCASSVSHSPLHFGNGTRLTVT.